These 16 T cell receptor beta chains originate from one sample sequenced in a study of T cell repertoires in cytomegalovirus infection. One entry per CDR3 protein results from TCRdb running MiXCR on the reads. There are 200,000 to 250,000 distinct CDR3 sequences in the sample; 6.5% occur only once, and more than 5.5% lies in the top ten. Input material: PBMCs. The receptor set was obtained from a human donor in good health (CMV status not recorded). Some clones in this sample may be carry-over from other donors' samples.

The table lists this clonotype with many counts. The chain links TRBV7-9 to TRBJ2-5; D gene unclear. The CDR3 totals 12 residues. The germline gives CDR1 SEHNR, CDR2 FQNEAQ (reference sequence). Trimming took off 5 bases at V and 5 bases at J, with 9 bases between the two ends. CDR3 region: CASSKYRETQYF. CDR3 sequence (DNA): TGTGCCAGCAGCAAATATAGGGAGACCCAGTACTTC.

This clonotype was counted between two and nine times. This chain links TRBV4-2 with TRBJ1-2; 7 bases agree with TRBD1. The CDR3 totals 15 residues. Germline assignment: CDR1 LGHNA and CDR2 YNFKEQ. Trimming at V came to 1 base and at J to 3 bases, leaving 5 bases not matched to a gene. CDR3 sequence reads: CASSQVTGADYGYTF. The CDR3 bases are TGTGCCAGCAGCCAAGTTACAGGGGCGGACTATGGCTACACCTTC.

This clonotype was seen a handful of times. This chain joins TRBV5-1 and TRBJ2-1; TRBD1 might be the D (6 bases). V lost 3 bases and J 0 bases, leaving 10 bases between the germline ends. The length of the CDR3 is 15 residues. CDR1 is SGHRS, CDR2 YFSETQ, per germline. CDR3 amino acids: CASSSGQSSYNEQFF. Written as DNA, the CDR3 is TGCGCCAGCAGCTCCGGACAGAGCTCCTACAATGAGCAGTTCTTC.

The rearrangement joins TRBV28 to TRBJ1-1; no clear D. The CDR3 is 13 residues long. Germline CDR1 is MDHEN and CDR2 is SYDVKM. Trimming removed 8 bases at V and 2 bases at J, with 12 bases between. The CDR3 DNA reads TGTGCCAGCCAGAGGCACGGTAACACTGAAGCTTTCTTT. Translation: CASQRHGNTEAFF.

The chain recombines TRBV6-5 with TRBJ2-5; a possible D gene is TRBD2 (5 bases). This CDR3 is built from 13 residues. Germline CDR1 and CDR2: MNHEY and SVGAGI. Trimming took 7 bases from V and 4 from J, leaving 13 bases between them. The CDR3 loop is CASKGASRETQYF. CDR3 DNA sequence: TGTGCCAGCAAGGGAGCTTCCCGAGAGACCCAGTACTTC.

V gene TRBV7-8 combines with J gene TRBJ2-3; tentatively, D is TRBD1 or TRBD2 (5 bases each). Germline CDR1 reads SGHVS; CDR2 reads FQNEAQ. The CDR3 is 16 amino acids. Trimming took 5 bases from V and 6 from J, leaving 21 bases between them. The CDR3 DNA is TGTGCCAGCAGCGCGCGAGTAGCCGGGGCTGGCGATACGCAGTATTTT. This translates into CASSARVAGAGDTQYF.

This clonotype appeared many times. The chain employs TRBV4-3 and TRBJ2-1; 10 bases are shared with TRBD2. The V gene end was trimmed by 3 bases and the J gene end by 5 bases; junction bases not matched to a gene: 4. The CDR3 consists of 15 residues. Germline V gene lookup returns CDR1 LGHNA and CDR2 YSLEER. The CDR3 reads CASSQPGLANNEQFF. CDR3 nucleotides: TGCGCCAGCAGCCAGCCGGGACTAGCGAACAATGAGCAGTTCTTC.

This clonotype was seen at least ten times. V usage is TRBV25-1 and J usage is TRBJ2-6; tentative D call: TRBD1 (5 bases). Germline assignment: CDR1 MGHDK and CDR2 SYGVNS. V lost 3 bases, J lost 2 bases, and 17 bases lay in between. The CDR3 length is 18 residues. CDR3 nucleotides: TGTGCCAGCAGTGACAGGGTCCCATACCTTCCTGGGGCCAACGTCCTGACTTTC. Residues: CASSDRVPYLPGANVLTF.

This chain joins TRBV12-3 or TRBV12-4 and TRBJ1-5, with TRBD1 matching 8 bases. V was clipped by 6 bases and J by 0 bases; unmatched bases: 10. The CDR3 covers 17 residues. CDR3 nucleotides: TGTGCCAGCAGGAGGGGACAGGTCTACCTTAGCAATCAGCCCCAGCATTTT. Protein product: CASRRGQVYLSNQPQHF.

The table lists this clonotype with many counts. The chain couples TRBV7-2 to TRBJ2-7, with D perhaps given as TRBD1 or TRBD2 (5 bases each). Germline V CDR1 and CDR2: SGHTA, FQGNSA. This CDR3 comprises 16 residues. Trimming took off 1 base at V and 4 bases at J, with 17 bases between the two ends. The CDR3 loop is CASSLVGVREPYEQYF. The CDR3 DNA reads TGTGCCAGCAGCTTAGTTGGTGTCAGGGAGCCGTACGAGCAGTACTTC.

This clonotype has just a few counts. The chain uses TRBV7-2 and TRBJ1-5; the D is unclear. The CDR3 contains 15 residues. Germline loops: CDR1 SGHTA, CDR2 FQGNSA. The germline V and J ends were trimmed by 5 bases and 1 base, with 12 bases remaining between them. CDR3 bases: TGTGCCAGCAGCCTCCCCGGGATGAGCAATCAGCCCCAGCATTTT. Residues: CASSLPGMSNQPQHF.

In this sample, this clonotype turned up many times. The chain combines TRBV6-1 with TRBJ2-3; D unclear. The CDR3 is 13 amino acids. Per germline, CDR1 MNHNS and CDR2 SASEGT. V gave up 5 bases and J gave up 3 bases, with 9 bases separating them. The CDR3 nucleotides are TGTGCCAGCAGTCCGGATTATACAGATACGCAGTATTTT. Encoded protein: CASSPDYTDTQYF.

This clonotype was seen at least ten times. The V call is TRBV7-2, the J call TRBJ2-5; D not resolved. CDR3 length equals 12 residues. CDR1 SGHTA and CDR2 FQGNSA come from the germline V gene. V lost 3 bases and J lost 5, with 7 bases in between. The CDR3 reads CASSFLLETQYF. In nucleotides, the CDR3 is TGTGCCAGCAGCTTTTTATTGGAGACCCAGTACTTC.

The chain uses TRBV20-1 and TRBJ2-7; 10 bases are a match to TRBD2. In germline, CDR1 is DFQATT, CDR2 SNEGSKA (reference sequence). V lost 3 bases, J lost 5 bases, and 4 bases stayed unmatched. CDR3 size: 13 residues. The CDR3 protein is CSASGLAGDEQYF. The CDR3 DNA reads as TGCAGTGCTAGTGGTCTAGCGGGGGACGAGCAGTACTTC.

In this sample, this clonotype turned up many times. CDR3 sequence (DNA): TGTGCCAGCAGCTTAGAACAGGGGGCCCACTATGGCTACACCTTC. Amino acids: CASSLEQGAHYGYTF. The chain recombines TRBV7-2 with TRBJ1-2; 9 nucleotides agree with TRBD1. The CDR3 contains 15 residues. From germline, CDR1 is SGHTA and CDR2 FQGNSA. V dropped 1 base and J dropped 3; count of bases not matched to a gene: 3.

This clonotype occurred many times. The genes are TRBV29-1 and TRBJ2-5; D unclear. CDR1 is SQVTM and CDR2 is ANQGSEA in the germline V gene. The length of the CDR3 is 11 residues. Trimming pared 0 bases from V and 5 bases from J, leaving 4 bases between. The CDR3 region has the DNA TGCAGCGTTGAAGATCGGGAGACCCAGTACTTC. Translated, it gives CSVEDRETQYF.